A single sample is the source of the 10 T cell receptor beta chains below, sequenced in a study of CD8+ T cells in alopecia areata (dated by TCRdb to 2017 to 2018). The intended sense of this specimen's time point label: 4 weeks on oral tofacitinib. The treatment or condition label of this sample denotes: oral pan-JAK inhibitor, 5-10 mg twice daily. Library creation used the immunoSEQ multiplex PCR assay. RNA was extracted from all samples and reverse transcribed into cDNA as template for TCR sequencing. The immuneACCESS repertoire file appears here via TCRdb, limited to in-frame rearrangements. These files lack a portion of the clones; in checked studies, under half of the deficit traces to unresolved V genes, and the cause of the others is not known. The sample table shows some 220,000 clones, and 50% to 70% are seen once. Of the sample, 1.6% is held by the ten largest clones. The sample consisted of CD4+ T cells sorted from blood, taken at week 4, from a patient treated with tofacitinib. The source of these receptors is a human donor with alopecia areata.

The CDR3 bases are TGCGCCAGCAGCTTCAGGGGGCGTATGGACGAGCAGTACTTC. It encodes CASSFRGRMDEQYF. This chain joins TRBV5-1 and TRBJ2-7, with 8 nucleotides matching TRBD1. Germline CDR1 SGHRS, CDR2 YFSETQ. Trimming removed 2 bases from V and 5 bases from J; junction bases left unmatched: 6. The CDR3 runs to 14 residues.

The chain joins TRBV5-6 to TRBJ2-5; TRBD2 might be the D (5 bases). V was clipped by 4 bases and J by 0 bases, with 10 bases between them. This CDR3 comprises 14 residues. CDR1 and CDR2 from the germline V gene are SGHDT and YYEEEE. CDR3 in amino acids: CASSRDGNQETQYF. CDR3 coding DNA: TGTGCCAGCAGCCGTGACGGGAACCAAGAGACCCAGTACTTC.

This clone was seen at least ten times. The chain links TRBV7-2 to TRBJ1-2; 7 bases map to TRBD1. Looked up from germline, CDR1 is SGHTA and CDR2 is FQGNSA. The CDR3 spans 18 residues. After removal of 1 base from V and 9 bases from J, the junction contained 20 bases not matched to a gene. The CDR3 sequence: CASSLVASQGVYADRYTF. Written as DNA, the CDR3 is TGTGCCAGCAGCTTAGTAGCGTCGCAGGGGGTATATGCGGATCGCTACACCTTC.

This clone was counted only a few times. The CDR3 region has the DNA TGTGCCAGCAGCCAAGATGTCACTGAGTCCTACGAGCAGTACTTC. Its translation: CASSQDVTESYEQYF. The V call is TRBV4-2, the J call TRBJ2-7, with no clear D. The length of the CDR3 is 15 residues. From germline, CDR1 is LGHNA and CDR2 YNFKEQ. Trimming took 0 bases from V and 1 from J, leaving 10 bases between them.

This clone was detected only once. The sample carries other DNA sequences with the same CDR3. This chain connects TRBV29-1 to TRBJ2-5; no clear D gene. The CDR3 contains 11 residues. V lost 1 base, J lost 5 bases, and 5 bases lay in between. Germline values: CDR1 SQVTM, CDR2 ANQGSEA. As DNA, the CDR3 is TGCAGCGTTGAAGTGGGGGAGACCCAGTACTTC. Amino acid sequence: CSVEVGETQYF.

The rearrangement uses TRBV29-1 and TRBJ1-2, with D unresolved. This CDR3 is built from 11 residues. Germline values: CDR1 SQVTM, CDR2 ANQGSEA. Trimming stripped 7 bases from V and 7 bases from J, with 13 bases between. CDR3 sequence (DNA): TGCAGCGGAAGGACCGCATTTGGCTACACCTTC. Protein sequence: CSGRTAFGYTF.

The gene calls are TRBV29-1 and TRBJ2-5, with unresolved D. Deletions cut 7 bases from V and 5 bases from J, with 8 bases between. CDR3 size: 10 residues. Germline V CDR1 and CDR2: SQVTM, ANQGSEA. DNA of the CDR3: TGCAGCGCCGAGGAGGAGACCCAGTACTTC. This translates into CSAEEETQYF.

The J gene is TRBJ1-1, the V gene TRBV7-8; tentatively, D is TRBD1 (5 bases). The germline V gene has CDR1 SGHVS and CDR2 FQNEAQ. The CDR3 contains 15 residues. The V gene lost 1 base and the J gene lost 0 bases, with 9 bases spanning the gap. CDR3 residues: CASSLVTGMNTEAFF. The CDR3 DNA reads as TGTGCCAGCAGCTTAGTTACAGGTATGAACACTGAAGCTTTCTTT.

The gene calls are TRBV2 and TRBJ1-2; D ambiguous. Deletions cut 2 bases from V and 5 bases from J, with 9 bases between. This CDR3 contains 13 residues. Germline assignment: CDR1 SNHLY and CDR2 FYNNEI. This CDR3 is CASSEYLGYGYTF. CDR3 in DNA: TGTGCCAGCAGTGAATATTTGGGGTATGGCTACACCTTC.

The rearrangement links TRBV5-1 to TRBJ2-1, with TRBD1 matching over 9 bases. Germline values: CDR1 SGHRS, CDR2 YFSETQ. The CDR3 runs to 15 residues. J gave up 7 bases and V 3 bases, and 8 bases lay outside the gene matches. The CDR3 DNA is TGCGCCAGCAGCTCCCGGGACAGGGCGTTTAATGAGCAGTTCTTC. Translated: CASSSRDRAFNEQFF.